This TCR beta chain emerged from a study of CD8+CD57+ T cells in acquired aplastic anemia. Study-level findings and limits: Patients and controls shared 25 to 30 CD8+ CDR3 sequences, which appeared highly expressed in patients and within their immunodominant clones.

The use of genomic DNA as template underpinned the TCR beta VDJ and CDR3 profiling. TCRdb reprocessed the reads with MiXCR, giving one entry per CDR3 protein. The sample has under 350,000 distinct CDR3 sequences; around three fifths are singletons. A note on this clonotype: The antigen remains unidentified.

The patients chosen for sequencing had shown expansion of CD8+CD57+ cells (detected by flow cytometry). Patients had not yet gotten any therapy when their blood was taken for sampling. Trimming removed 0 bases at V and 3 bases at J, with 9 bases between. The germline CDR1 and CDR2 sequences are SGHRS and YFSETQ. The CDR3 consists of 14 residues. Sequenced: sorted CD4+, CD8+, or CD8+CD57+ T cells (not recorded which) from PBMCs. The V gene is TRBV5-1, the J gene TRBJ2-5; D is unresolved. This receptor was identified in a human donor with aplastic anemia. DNA of the CDR3: TGCGCCAGCAGCTTGGTGAACGCGGAAGAGACCCAGTACTTC. Translating it yields CASSLVNAEETQYF.